This TCR beta chain was profiled in a study of high-grade serous ovarian cancer treatment subgroups. The repertoire was sequenced with immunoSEQ multiplex PCR; TCRdb's copy has only in-frame clones and lacks some. The data show about 15,000 clones, roughly nine tenths seen once. Tumor tissue was taken before any definitive surgery or chemotherapy was given. This CDR3 is 14 amino acids long. Deletions cut 1 base from V and 2 bases from J, with 8 bases between. Per germline, CDR1 SEHNR and CDR2 FQNEAQ (reference sequence). The chain couples TRBV7-9 to TRBJ1-2, with D hard to call. The sample comprised tumor tissue. This TCR came from a human donor with high-grade serous ovarian cancer. CDR3 region: CASSLVVLNYGYTF. The DNA of the CDR3 is TGTGCCAGCAGCTTAGTGGTGTTGAACTATGGCTACACCTTC. The full variable domain, in which reference TRBV7-9 and TRBJ1-2 provide the parts outside the CDR3, is DTGVSQNPRHKITKRGQNVTFRCDPISEHNRLYWYRQTLGQGPEFLTYFQNEAQLEKSRLLSDRFSAERPKGSFSTLEIQRTEQGDSAMYLCASSLVVLNYGYTFGSGTRLTVV.